This T cell receptor (beta chain) was identified during a study of blood T cells in healthy people across ages. General study points: Unsorted PBMCs ruled out conclusive naive versus antigen-experienced comparison.

CDR1 is ENHRY, CDR2 SYGVKD, per germline. Trimming took 0 bases from V and 5 from J, leaving 2 bases between them. The CDR3 totals 12 residues. The use of a sample-barcoded 5' primer and a J-beta primer mix characterized a second PCR of about 7 to 12 cycles. A template-switch adaptor containing 12 random nucleotides labeled each cDNA molecule. MiXCR, run by TCRdb on the 5' RACE reads, gives a single entry per CDR3 protein. The sample lists hundreds of thousands of distinct CDR3 sequences, around half seen once, with about 32% in the top ten. As concerns this clonotype: Its specificity is not known.

The clonotype originates from a woman aged 55-70 years in good health. Sequencing used blood. The V call is TRBV10-3, the J call TRBJ1-3; D not resolved. The CDR3 DNA sequence: TGTGCCATCAGTGAGTCGAGAAACACCATATATTTT. Translation gives CAISESRNTIYF.